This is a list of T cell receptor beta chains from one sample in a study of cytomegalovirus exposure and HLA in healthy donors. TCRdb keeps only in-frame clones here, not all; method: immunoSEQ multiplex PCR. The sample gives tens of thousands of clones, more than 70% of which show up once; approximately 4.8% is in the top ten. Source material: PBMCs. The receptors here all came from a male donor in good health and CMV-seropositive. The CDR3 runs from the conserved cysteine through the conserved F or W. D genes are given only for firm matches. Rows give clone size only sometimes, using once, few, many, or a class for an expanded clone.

CDR3 DNA: TGCGCCAGCAGCTTTGGCAGTCAGTCCAACGAGCAGTACTTC
CDR3 protein: CASSFGSQSNEQYF
D gene: -
clone size: -
CDR3 length: 14
V gene: TRBV5-1
J gene: TRBJ2-7

CDR3 DNA: TGTGCCAGCAGCTACAAAGCGGGGGGTGGAGAGACCCAGTACTTC
CDR3 protein: CASSYKAGGGETQYF
D gene: TRBD2
clone size: -
CDR3 length: 15
V gene: TRBV5-4
J gene: TRBJ2-5

CDR3 DNA: TGTGCCAGCAGTCTTCCCACAGGGCGAGGCTACACCTTC
CDR3 protein: CASSLPTGRGYTF
D gene: -
clone size: -
CDR3 length: 13
V gene: TRBV28
J gene: TRBJ1-2

CDR3 DNA: TGTGCCAGCAGTGCCCGGGGAGGGGGCTCTGGGGCCAACGTCCTGACTTTC
CDR3 protein: CASSARGGGSGANVLTF
D gene: -
clone size: -
CDR3 length: 17
V gene: TRBV6-1
J gene: TRBJ2-6

CDR3 DNA: TGCGCCAGCAGCTTGGCAGGGGTCAGCAATCAGCCCCAGCATTTT
CDR3 protein: CASSLAGVSNQPQHF
D gene: -
clone size: few
CDR3 length: 15
V gene: TRBV5-1
J gene: TRBJ1-5

CDR3 DNA: TGTGCCAGCAGCGTAGAGGCGTGGACTAGCGGGAGTACCAAAAACATTCAGTACTTC
CDR3 protein: CASSVEAWTSGSTKNIQYF
D gene: TRBD2
clone size: -
CDR3 length: 19
V gene: TRBV9
J gene: TRBJ2-4

CDR3 DNA: TGTGCCAGCAGCTTAATAGGGGACAGGGTTTGGGAGACCCAGTACTTC
CDR3 protein: CASSLIGDRVWETQYF
D gene: TRBD1
clone size: -
CDR3 length: 16
V gene: TRBV7-8
J gene: TRBJ2-5

CDR3 DNA: TGTGCCAGCAGCAACCGCACAGGGGCTGAAGCTTTCTTT
CDR3 protein: CASSNRTGAEAFF
D gene: TRBD1
clone size: -
CDR3 length: 13
V gene: TRBV7-6
J gene: TRBJ1-1

CDR3 DNA: TGTGCCAGCAGCTCTTGGGGAGGACGTGGGAATGAAAAACTGTTTTTT
CDR3 protein: CASSSWGGRGNEKLFF
D gene: -
clone size: -
CDR3 length: 16
V gene: TRBV11-2
J gene: TRBJ1-4

CDR3 DNA: TGTGCCAGCAGCTTAGGACAGGGAGGCAAAAACATTCAGTACTTC
CDR3 protein: CASSLGQGGKNIQYF
D gene: -
clone size: -
CDR3 length: 15
V gene: TRBV7-9
J gene: TRBJ2-4

CDR3 DNA: TGTGCCAGCAGTTATACTGCGAACTATGGCTACACCTTC
CDR3 protein: CASSYTANYGYTF
D gene: -
clone size: few
CDR3 length: 13
V gene: TRBV27
J gene: TRBJ1-2

CDR3 DNA: TGTGCCAGCCTGGAGGGGTTGGGGATCTACGAGCAGTACTTC
CDR3 protein: CASLEGLGIYEQYF
D gene: -
clone size: -
CDR3 length: 14
V gene: TRBV28
J gene: TRBJ2-7

CDR3 DNA: TGTGCCAGCAGTGAAGCGCAGGACACCAATCAGCCCCAGCATTTT
CDR3 protein: CASSEAQDTNQPQHF
D gene: -
clone size: few
CDR3 length: 15
V gene: TRBV6-1
J gene: TRBJ1-5

CDR3 DNA: TGTGCCTGCACTGGAGAACTTCGGGAAAAACTGTTTTTT
CDR3 protein: CACTGELREKLFF
D gene: -
clone size: -
CDR3 length: 13
V gene: TRBV2
J gene: TRBJ1-4

CDR3 DNA: TGTGCCAGCCTTTCAGGGGGCGGCTACAATGAGCAGTTCTTC
CDR3 protein: CASLSGGGYNEQFF
D gene: TRBD1
clone size: -
CDR3 length: 14
V gene: TRBV7-8
J gene: TRBJ2-1

CDR3 DNA: TGTGCCAGTAGTCCCGCACGGGGCTACGAGCAGTACTTC
CDR3 protein: CASSPARGYEQYF
D gene: -
clone size: -
CDR3 length: 13
V gene: TRBV19
J gene: TRBJ2-7

CDR3 DNA: TGTGCCAGCAGCGTAGTATTTAGGGACAGGGTGAACACCGGGGAGCTGTTTTTT
CDR3 protein: CASSVVFRDRVNTGELFF
D gene: TRBD1
clone size: -
CDR3 length: 18
V gene: TRBV9
J gene: TRBJ2-2

CDR3 DNA: TGTGCCAGCAGCTTGGAGAGGGTGTCCTACAATGAGCAGTTCTTC
CDR3 protein: CASSLERVSYNEQFF
D gene: -
clone size: -
CDR3 length: 15
V gene: TRBV5-4
J gene: TRBJ2-1

CDR3 DNA: TGTGCCAGCGCCAGGGCCAGCGGGGTAGGCTACACCTTC
CDR3 protein: CASARASGVGYTF
D gene: -
clone size: -
CDR3 length: 13
V gene: TRBV21-1
J gene: TRBJ1-2

CDR3 DNA: TGTGCCAGCAGCTTAATTTTGAGCGGTTTGACTAGTGATACGCAGTATTTT
CDR3 protein: CASSLILSGLTSDTQYF
D gene: -
clone size: -
CDR3 length: 17
V gene: TRBV7-8
J gene: TRBJ2-3

CDR3 DNA: TGTGCCAGCAGTTGGGGGCCGGGATCGAACACTGAAGCTTTCTTT
CDR3 protein: CASSWGPGSNTEAFF
D gene: -
clone size: -
CDR3 length: 15
V gene: TRBV28
J gene: TRBJ1-1

CDR3 DNA: TGTGCCAGCAGCCCTTGGACTAGCGGCTCCTACGAGCAGTACTTC
CDR3 protein: CASSPWTSGSYEQYF
D gene: TRBD2
clone size: -
CDR3 length: 15
V gene: TRBV14
J gene: TRBJ2-7

CDR3 DNA: TGCGCCAGCAGCCAAGAGACAGGGGTTTTGGACGAGCAGTACTTC
CDR3 protein: CASSQETGVLDEQYF
D gene: TRBD1
clone size: -
CDR3 length: 15
V gene: TRBV4-1
J gene: TRBJ2-7

CDR3 DNA: TGTGCCAGCAGTGCCGGGACTAGCGCCGGGGAGCTGTTTTTT
CDR3 protein: CASSAGTSAGELFF
D gene: TRBD2
clone size: few
CDR3 length: 14
V gene: TRBV6-1
J gene: TRBJ2-2

CDR3 DNA: TGTGCCAGCAGTTCCCGGTGGGTCTTGGGACAGGGGTTCGACAATGAGCAGTTCTTC
CDR3 protein: CASSSRWVLGQGFDNEQFF
D gene: TRBD1
clone size: -
CDR3 length: 19
V gene: TRBV27
J gene: TRBJ2-1

CDR3 DNA: TGTGCCAGCAGTGGAACAAGCGAATCAGATACGCAGTATTTT
CDR3 protein: CASSGTSESDTQYF
D gene: -
clone size: -
CDR3 length: 14
V gene: TRBV6-1
J gene: TRBJ2-3

CDR3 DNA: TGTGCCAGCAGCCCAGGACAATCGAACAATGAGCAGTTCTTC
CDR3 protein: CASSPGQSNNEQFF
D gene: -
clone size: -
CDR3 length: 14
V gene: TRBV5-4
J gene: TRBJ2-1

CDR3 DNA: TGTGCCAGTAGTCCGGCGGGGAGCTCCTACGAGCAGTACTTC
CDR3 protein: CASSPAGSSYEQYF
D gene: -
clone size: -
CDR3 length: 14
V gene: TRBV19
J gene: TRBJ2-7

CDR3 DNA: TGTGCCAGCAGTCTAAGGACAGGGGGTCTCTACGAGCAGTACTTC
CDR3 protein: CASSLRTGGLYEQYF
D gene: TRBD1
clone size: -
CDR3 length: 15
V gene: TRBV28
J gene: TRBJ2-7

CDR3 DNA: TGTGCCAGCAGGGAAGGGGCTGGCTACACCTTC
CDR3 protein: CASREGAGYTF
D gene: -
clone size: few
CDR3 length: 11
V gene: TRBV7-2
J gene: TRBJ1-2

CDR3 DNA: TGTGCCAGCAGTGACCGAACAGGGGCGCAGGGCGGCTACACCTTC
CDR3 protein: CASSDRTGAQGGYTF
D gene: TRBD1
clone size: -
CDR3 length: 15
V gene: TRBV6-4
J gene: TRBJ1-2

CDR3 DNA: TGTGCCAGCAGCAAAAGGGCAGGGGGTCGGAACACCATATATTTT
CDR3 protein: CASSKRAGGRNTIYF
D gene: -
clone size: -
CDR3 length: 15
V gene: TRBV21-1
J gene: TRBJ1-3

CDR3 DNA: TGTGCCAGTAGTATCAGTAGCGGGACTACCTACGAGCAGTACTTC
CDR3 protein: CASSISSGTTYEQYF
D gene: TRBD2
clone size: -
CDR3 length: 15
V gene: TRBV19
J gene: TRBJ2-7

CDR3 DNA: TGCGCCAGCAGTGAAAGTGTTCTTCGCAGGGGGTTAAAACTGTTTTTT
CDR3 protein: CASSESVLRRGLKLFF
D gene: TRBD1
clone size: -
CDR3 length: 16
V gene: TRBV10-1
J gene: TRBJ1-4

CDR3 DNA: TGTGCCAGTAATTACGGACTAGCCACAGATACGCAGTATTTT
CDR3 protein: CASNYGLATDTQYF
D gene: TRBD2
clone size: -
CDR3 length: 14
V gene: TRBV19
J gene: TRBJ2-3

CDR3 DNA: TGCGCCAGCAGCTTGGTACAGGCCAGCTCTGGGGCCAACGTCCTGACTTTC
CDR3 protein: CASSLVQASSGANVLTF
D gene: -
clone size: -
CDR3 length: 17
V gene: TRBV5-1
J gene: TRBJ2-6

CDR3 DNA: TGCAGCGTGTCCGGGACAGGGATACGGCAGTACTTC
CDR3 protein: CSVSGTGIRQYF
D gene: TRBD1
clone size: -
CDR3 length: 12
V gene: TRBV29-1
J gene: TRBJ2-7